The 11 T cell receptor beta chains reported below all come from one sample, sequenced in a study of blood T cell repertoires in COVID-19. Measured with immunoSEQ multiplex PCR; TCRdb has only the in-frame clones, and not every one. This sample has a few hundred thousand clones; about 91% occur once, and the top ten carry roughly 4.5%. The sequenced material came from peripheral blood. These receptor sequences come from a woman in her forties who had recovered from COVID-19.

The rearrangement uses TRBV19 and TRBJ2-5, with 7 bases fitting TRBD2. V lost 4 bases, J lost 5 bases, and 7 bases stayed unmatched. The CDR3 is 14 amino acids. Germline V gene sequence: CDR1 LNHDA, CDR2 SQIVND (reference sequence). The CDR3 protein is CASSKRDSRETQYF. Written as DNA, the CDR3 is TGTGCCAGTAGTAAGCGGGACTCCCGGGAGACCCAGTACTTC.

The CDR3 DNA reads TGTGCCAGCTACCCGGGCGGTAGCGGGGGGGCCGTGGAGCAGTTCTTC. As protein: CASYPGGSGGAVEQFF. The rearrangement links TRBV28 to TRBJ2-1; 11 nucleotides match TRBD2. V lost 8 bases and J lost 10; bases outside the gene matches: 16. The germline CDR1 and CDR2 sequences are MDHEN and SYDVKM. The CDR3 is made up of 16 amino acids.

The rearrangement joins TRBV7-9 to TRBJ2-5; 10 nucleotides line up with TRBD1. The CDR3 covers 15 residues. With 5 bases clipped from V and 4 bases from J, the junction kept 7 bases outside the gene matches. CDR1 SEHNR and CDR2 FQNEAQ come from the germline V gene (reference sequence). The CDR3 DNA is TGTGCCAGCAGCGGTGGGACAGGGGTACTAGAGACCCAGTACTTC. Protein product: CASSGGTGVLETQYF.

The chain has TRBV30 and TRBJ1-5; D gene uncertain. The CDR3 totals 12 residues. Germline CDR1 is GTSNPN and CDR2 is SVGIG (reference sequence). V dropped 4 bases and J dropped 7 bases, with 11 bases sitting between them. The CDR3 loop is CAWNLPGQPQHF. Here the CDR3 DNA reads TGTGCCTGGAATCTCCCGGGGCAGCCCCAGCATTTT.

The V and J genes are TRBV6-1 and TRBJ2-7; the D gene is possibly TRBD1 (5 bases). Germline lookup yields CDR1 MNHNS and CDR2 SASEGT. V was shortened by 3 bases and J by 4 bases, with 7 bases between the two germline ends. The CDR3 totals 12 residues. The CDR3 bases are TGTGCCAGCAGTGAGGACATTTACGAGCAGTACGTC. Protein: CASSEDIYEQYV.

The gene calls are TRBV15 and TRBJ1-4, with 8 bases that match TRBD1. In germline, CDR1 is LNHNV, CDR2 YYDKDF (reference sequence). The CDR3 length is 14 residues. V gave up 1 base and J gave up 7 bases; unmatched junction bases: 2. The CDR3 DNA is TGTGCCACCAGCAGAGTCAGGGGGCTTGAAAAACTGTTTTTT. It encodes CATSRVRGLEKLFF.

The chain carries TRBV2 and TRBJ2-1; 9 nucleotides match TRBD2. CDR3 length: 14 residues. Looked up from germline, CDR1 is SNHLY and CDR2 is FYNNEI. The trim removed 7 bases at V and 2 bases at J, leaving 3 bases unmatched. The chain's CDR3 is CASKAGGAYNEQFF. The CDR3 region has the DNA TGTGCCAGCAAAGCGGGAGGAGCCTACAATGAGCAGTTCTTC.

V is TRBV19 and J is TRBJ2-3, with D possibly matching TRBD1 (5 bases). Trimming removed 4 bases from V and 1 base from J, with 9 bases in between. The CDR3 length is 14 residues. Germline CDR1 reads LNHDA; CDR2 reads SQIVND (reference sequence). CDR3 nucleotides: TGTGCCAGTAGTAGGGGCGGAGGCACAGATACGCAGTATTTT. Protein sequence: CASSRGGGTDTQYF.

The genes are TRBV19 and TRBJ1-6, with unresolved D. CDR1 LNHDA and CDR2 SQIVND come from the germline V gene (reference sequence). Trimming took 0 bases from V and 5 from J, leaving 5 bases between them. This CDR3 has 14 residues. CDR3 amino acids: CASSIEENNSPLHF. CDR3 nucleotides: TGTGCCAGTAGTATAGAGGAGAATAATTCACCCCTCCACTTT.

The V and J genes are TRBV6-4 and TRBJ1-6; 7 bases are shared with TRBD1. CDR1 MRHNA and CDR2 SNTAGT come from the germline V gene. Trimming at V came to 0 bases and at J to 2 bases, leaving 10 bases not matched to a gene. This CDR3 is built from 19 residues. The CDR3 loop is CASSDSFRGGSTYNSPLHF. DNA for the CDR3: TGTGCCAGCAGTGACTCGTTCCGAGGGGGCAGCACCTATAATTCACCCCTCCACTTT.

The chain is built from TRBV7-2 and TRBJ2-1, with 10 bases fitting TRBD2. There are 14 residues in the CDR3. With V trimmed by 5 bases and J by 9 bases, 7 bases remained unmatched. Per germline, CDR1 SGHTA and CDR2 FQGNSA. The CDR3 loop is CASSMSGRATEQFF. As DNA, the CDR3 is TGTGCCAGCAGCATGAGCGGGAGGGCCACTGAGCAGTTCTTC.